A single sample is the source of the 17 T cell receptor beta chains below, sequenced in a study of response to subunit inactivated influenza vaccine. One entry per CDR3 protein results from TCRdb running MiXCR on the RT-PCR reads. This table has 250,000 to 350,000 distinct CDR3 sequences, 22% appearing once. Source: PBMCs from blood, taken less than 22 months after vaccination. The source of these receptors is a man aged 45-69 years who received an inactivated influenza vaccine.

This clonotype appeared a few times. The chain combines TRBV7-2 with TRBJ1-5, with 9 bases aligning to TRBD1. The CDR3 totals 16 residues. Losses at the gene ends were 5 bases for V and 4 bases for J; bases not matched to a gene: 9. Germline-derived CDR1 and CDR2 are SGHTA and FQGNSA. CDR3: CASSPGTGLRNQPQHF. The CDR3 DNA is TGTGCCAGCAGCCCAGGGACAGGGCTAAGAAATCAGCCCCAGCATTTT.

There are a few counts of this clonotype. The chain is built from TRBV7-8 and TRBJ2-7; D gene uncertain. V was shortened by 2 bases and J by 6 bases, with 8 bases between the two germline ends. The CDR3 covers 12 residues. Germline assignment: CDR1 SGHVS and CDR2 FQNEAQ. In DNA form, the CDR3 reads TGTGCCAGCAGCTTAAATTCGGGCGAGCAGTACTTC. Translation gives CASSLNSGEQYF.

The chain uses TRBV6-5 and TRBJ1-4, with D unresolved. The CDR3 totals 10 residues. Trimming removed 8 bases at V and 8 bases at J, with 6 bases between. Germline loops: CDR1 MNHEY, CDR2 SVGAGI. This chain's CDR3 is CASGKEKLFF. For the CDR3, the DNA is TGTGCCAGCGGCAAGGAAAAACTGTTTTTT.

This clonotype was counted only a few times. V usage is TRBV12-3 or TRBV12-4 and J usage is TRBJ1-3; D gene unclear. This CDR3 is 14 amino acids long. V was trimmed by 2 bases and J by 4 bases, leaving 9 bases between them. CDR3 nucleotide sequence: TGTGCCAGCAGTTTAAGGGCCCTCGGAAACACCATATATTTT. Translation: CASSLRALGNTIYF.

This clonotype was recorded many times. The rearrangement joins TRBV9 to TRBJ1-5; the D gene is possibly TRBD1 (6 bases). This CDR3 has 15 amino acids. V was shortened by 0 bases and J by 4 bases, with 11 bases between the two germline ends. The germline gives CDR1 SGDLS, CDR2 YYNGEE. CDR3 sequence: CASSVGPGANQPQHF. In DNA, the CDR3 is TGTGCCAGCAGCGTAGGCCCGGGGGCGAATCAGCCCCAGCATTTT.

In this sample, this clonotype turned up a few times. This chain connects TRBV9 to TRBJ1-2; unclear D gene. The CDR3 runs to 13 residues. The V and J ends lost 0 bases and 1 base respectively, with 4 bases between them. Germline CDR1 and CDR2: SGDLS and YYNGEE. CDR3 in amino acids: CASSVEGNYGYTF. The CDR3 DNA sequence: TGTGCCAGCAGCGTAGAGGGTAACTATGGCTACACCTTC.

This clonotype has a handful of counts. This chain's CDR3 is CASSVAPVNTEAFF. DNA of the CDR3: TGTGCCAGCAGCGTAGCCCCGGTGAACACTGAAGCTTTCTTT. The chain employs TRBV9 and TRBJ1-1; no definite D call. V gave up 0 bases and J gave up 0 bases, with 6 bases separating them. This CDR3 comprises 14 residues. Germline V gene sequence: CDR1 SGDLS, CDR2 YYNGEE.

This chain links TRBV27 with TRBJ1-5; 8 bases align to TRBD1. CDR3 size: 15 residues. The ends lost 6 bases at V and 4 bases at J; junction bases unmatched: 8. Per the germline V gene, CDR1 is MNHEY and CDR2 is SMNVEV (reference sequence). DNA of the CDR3: TGTGCCAGCAGCAACTACAGGGGGGCGAATCAGCCCCAGCATTTT. This encodes CASSNYRGANQPQHF.

This clonotype has more than one count but fewer than ten. The genes are TRBV2 and TRBJ2-2; D is ambiguous. Between the trimmed V and J ends, which lost 6 bases and 3 bases, there was a span of 11 bases. Germline V gives CDR1 SNHLY, CDR2 FYNNEI. This CDR3 has 14 residues. The CDR3, as DNA: TGTGCCAGCAGGTCCGATAGCTACACCGGGGAGCTGTTTTTT. Protein product: CASRSDSYTGELFF.

This clonotype was observed a handful of times. The gene calls are TRBV29-1 and TRBJ1-4; D gene uncertain. Germline CDR1 reads SQVTM; CDR2 reads ANQGSEA. V shed 3 bases and J shed 5 bases, with 10 bases lying between them. The CDR3 sequence is 13 residues long. CDR3 sequence: CSVESTGNEKLFF. CDR3 nucleotide sequence: TGCAGCGTTGAGTCCACGGGAAATGAAAAACTGTTTTTT.

In this sample, this clonotype turned up a few times. The V call is TRBV20-1, the J call TRBJ2-2; possible D gene TRBD2, 6 bases. V lost 0 bases and J 3 bases, leaving 23 bases between the germline ends. Germline V gene sequence: CDR1 DFQATT, CDR2 SNEGSKA (reference sequence). The CDR3 has 19 amino acids. The CDR3 loop is CSARDLSGQSRRDTGELFF. The CDR3 DNA is TGCAGTGCTAGAGATCTGAGCGGGCAGAGTCGTAGGGACACCGGGGAGCTGTTTTTT.

The J gene is TRBJ1-5, the V gene TRBV5-6; D unclear. The V end was cut by 3 bases, the J end by 10 bases, with 17 bases between. The V gene's germline CDR1 is SGHDT and CDR2 YYEEEE. This CDR3 comprises 14 residues. The CDR3 DNA sequence: TGTGCCAGCAGCTCAGATCGACAAGTGAGTCCCCAGCATTTT. Protein: CASSSDRQVSPQHF. The variable domain in full, completed from reference TRBV5-6 and TRBJ1-5, reads DAGVTQSPTHLIKTRGQQVTLRCSPKSGHDTVSWYQQALGQGPQFIFQYYEEEERQRGNFPDRFSGHQFPNYSSELNVNALLLGDSALYLCASSSDRQVSPQHFGDGTRLSIL.

This clonotype was seen more than once but under ten times. V and J are TRBV7-2 and TRBJ1-1; weak D call: TRBD1 (5 bases). Germline V gene sequence: CDR1 SGHTA, CDR2 FQGNSA. Trimming pared 2 bases from V and 1 base from J, leaving 11 bases between. The CDR3 is 15 amino acids. The DNA for the CDR3 is TGTGCCAGCAGCTTAAGGGGACTGTCGAACACTGAAGCTTTCTTT. Translating it yields CASSLRGLSNTEAFF.

This clonotype was counted ten times or more. V is TRBV20-1 and J is TRBJ1-2; D might be TRBD1 (5 bases). Germline assignment: CDR1 DFQATT and CDR2 SNEGSKA (reference sequence). CDR3 length: 11 residues. Trimming removed 6 bases at V and 6 bases at J, with 11 bases between. The CDR3 nucleotides are TGCAGTGCCGTCGGAGGGGATGGCTACACCTTC. The encoded protein is CSAVGGDGYTF.

The chain carries TRBV6-2 or TRBV6-3 and TRBJ1-2; 7 bases are a match to TRBD1. Germline V lookup: CDR1 MNHEY, CDR2 SVGEGT. Trimming removed 6 bases from V and 0 bases from J; junction bases left unmatched: 4. CDR3 length equals 14 residues. CDR3 protein: CASSHGTANYGYTF. The CDR3 region has the DNA TGTGCCAGCAGCCACGGGACAGCTAACTATGGCTACACCTTC.

On this clonotype itself: Here the CDR3 omits its conserved ending phenylalanine or tryptophan, so a read error is the likely source. The chain links TRBV13 to TRBJ2-3, with TRBD2 matching 13 bases. With 2 bases clipped from V and 2 bases from J, the junction kept 4 bases outside the gene matches. Germline V gene sequence: CDR1 PRHDT, CDR2 FYEKMQ (reference sequence). The CDR3 extends over 17 amino acids. CDR3 amino acids: CASSLMGLAGITDTQYI. The DNA for the CDR3 is TGTGCCAGCAGCTTAATGGGACTAGCGGGAATCACAGATACGCAGTATATT.

This clonotype showed up just a few times. V and J are TRBV7-9 and TRBJ2-7; maybe TRBD2 (5 bases). This CDR3 comprises 16 residues. V lost 5 bases and J 1 base, leaving 18 bases between the germline ends. Looked up from germline, CDR1 is SEHNR and CDR2 is FQNEAQ (reference sequence). CDR3 in amino acids: CASSANLGVGSYEQYF. The CDR3 DNA follows: TGTGCCAGCAGCGCTAACCTCGGGGTTGGGTCCTACGAGCAGTACTTC.